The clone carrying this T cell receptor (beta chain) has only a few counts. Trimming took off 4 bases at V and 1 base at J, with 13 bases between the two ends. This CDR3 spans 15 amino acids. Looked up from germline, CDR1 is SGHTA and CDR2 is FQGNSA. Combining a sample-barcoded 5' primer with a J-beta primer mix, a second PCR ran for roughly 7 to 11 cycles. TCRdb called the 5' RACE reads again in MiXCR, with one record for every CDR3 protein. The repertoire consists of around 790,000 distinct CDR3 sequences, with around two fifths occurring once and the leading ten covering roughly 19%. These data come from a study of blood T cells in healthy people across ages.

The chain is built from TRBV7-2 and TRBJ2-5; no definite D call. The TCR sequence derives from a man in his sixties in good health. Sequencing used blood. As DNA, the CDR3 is TGTGCCAGCAGCTACGGGCGGCCAAGCCAAGAGACCCAGTACTTC. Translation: CASSYGRPSQETQYF. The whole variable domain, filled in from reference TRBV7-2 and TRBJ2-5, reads GAGVSQSPSNKVTEKGKDVELRCDPISGHTALYWYRQSLGQGLEFLIYFQGNSAPDKSGLPSDRFSAERTGGSVSTLTIQRTQQEDSAVYLCASSYGRPSQETQYFGPGTRLLVL.